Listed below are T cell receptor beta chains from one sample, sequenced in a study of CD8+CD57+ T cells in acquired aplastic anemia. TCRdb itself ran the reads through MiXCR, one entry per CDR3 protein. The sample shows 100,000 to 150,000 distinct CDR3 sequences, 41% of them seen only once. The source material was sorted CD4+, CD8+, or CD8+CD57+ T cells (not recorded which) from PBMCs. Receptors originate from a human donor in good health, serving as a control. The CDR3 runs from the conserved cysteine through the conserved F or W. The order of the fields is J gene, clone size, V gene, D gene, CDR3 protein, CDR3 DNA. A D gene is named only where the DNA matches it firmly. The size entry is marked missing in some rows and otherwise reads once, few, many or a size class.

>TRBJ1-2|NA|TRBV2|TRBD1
CASSPGTGGNGYTF
TGTGCCAGCAGCCCCGGGACAGGGGGCAACGGCTACACCTTC
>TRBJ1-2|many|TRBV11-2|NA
CASSLVPGQNGYTF
TGTGCCAGCAGCTTAGTGCCGGGACAAAATGGCTACACCTTC
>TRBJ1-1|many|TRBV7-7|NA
CASSPTLYTEAFF
TGTGCCAGCAGCCCGACCCTCTACACTGAAGCTTTCTTT
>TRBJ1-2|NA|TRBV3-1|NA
CASSQGSAQRHGYTF
TGTGCCAGCAGCCAAGGGTCAGCCCAGCGCCATGGCTACACCTTC
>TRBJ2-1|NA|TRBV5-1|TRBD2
CASSLIRLAGYNEQSF
TGCGCCAGCAGCTTGATAAGACTAGCGGGGTACAATGAGCAGTCCTTC
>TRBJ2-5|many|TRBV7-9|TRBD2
CASSPSGGETQYF
TGTGCCAGCAGCCCTAGCGGGGGCGAGACCCAGTACTTC
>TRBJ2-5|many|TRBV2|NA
CATSQGRAQETQYF
TGTGCCACCTCACAGGGGAGGGCCCAAGAGACCCAGTACTTC
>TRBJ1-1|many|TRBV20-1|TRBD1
CSARGDSMNTEAFF
TGCAGTGCTAGGGGGGACAGCATGAACACTGAAGCTTTCTTT
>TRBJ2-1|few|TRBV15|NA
CATSPTRGRLSNEQFF
TGTGCCACCAGCCCCACCAGGGGACGGTTGAGCAATGAGCAGTTCTTC
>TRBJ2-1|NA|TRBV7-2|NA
CASSLAGVSYNEQFF
TGTGCCAGCAGCTTAGCGGGAGTGTCCTACAATGAGCAGTTCTTC
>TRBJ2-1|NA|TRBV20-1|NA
CSATMGVYNEQFF
TGCAGTGCTACAATGGGGGTATACAATGAGCAGTTCTTC